What follows describes a single T cell receptor beta chain. CDR1 and CDR2 (germline): SNHLY, FYNNEI. The CDR3 is 13 amino acids. The germline V and J ends were trimmed by 5 bases and 1 base, with 8 bases remaining between them. This record comes from a study of blood T cell repertoires in COVID-19. Study-level information: COVID-19 samples from acute and convalescent phases originated in the United States, Italy and Spain. Sources were T cells, B-cell-depleted T cells, or PBMCs; the material itself was cDNA or gDNA.

Method: immunoSEQ multiplex PCR; TCRdb's copy keeps in-frame clones and lacks some. The sample holds around 46,000 clones, 77% seen once. The sample consisted of peripheral blood. The chain joins TRBV2 to TRBJ1-2, with D tentatively TRBD1 (6 bases). The TCR originated in a human donor with active or convalescent COVID-19. The donor label of this sample is uncertain. The CDR3, as DNA: TGTGCCAGCAGTATGGACAGTAACTATGGCTACACCTTC. Translating it yields CASSMDSNYGYTF.